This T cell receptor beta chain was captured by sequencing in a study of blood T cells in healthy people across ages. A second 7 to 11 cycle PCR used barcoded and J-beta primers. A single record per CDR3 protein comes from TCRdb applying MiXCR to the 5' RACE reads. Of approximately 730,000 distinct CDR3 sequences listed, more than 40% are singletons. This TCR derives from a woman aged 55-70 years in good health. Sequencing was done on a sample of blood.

CDR3 loop: CASSLLVAGGPYNEQFF. CDR3 coding DNA: TGTGCCAGCAGTTTATTGGTAGCGGGAGGCCCCTACAATGAGCAGTTCTTC. J is TRBJ2-1 and V is TRBV28; 10 nucleotides agree with TRBD2. This CDR3 is built from 17 residues. Trimming at V came to 1 base and at J to 2 bases, leaving 5 bases not matched to a gene. CDR1 MDHEN and CDR2 SYDVKM come from the germline V gene.